The T cell receptor beta chain described here comes from a study of regulatory T cells in long-lasting Graves disease. Study-wide points: Accuracy may have been reduced by the small sample size. It was peripheral blood alone, not thyroid tissue, that was studied. There were preferences for TRBV28, TRBJ1-2 and TRBJ2-5 in persistent disease.

Notes on this clonotype: Its matching antigen is unknown. A clone one base away is much larger, so this may be a read error.

The germline gives CDR1 ENHRY, CDR2 SYGVKD. The V end was cut by 8 bases, the J end by 2 bases, with 3 bases between. The CDR3 runs to 10 residues. Time point specified: persistent/refractory GD, antithyroid drugs over 5 years with positive TRAb. PBMC RNA served as the TCR library source. HTBI primers from iRepertoire and Arm-PCR of CDR3 regions yielded the TCR beta libraries. Each CDR3 protein is one row after TCRdb ran MiXCR on the multiplex PCR reads. The sample has about 460,000 distinct CDR3 sequences, under 25% seen once; the top ten hold around 13%. V is TRBV10-3 and J is TRBJ2-5; D remains ambiguous. The sequence derives from a female donor with Graves disease. The sequences come from peripheral blood mononuclear cells (PBMCs), collected when the disease was refractory, from a patient treated with antithyroid drugs. For the CDR3, the DNA is TGTGCCATCGGGCAAGAGACCCAGTACTTC. Translation gives CAIGQETQYF.